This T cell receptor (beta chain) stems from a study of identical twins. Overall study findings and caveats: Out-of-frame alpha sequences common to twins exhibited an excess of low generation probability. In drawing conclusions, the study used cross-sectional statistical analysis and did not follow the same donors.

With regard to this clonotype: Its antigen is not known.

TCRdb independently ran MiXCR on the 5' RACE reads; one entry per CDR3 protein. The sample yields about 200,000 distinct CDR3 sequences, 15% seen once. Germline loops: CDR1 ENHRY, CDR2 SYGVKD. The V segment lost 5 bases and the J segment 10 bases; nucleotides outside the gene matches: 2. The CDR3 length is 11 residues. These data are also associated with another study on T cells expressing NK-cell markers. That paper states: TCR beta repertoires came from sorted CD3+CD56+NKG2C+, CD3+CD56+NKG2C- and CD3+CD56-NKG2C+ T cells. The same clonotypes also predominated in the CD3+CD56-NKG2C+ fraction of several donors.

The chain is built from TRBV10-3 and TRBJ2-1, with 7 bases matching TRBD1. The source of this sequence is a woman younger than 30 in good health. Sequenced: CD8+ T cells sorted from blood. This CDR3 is CAISMDREQFF. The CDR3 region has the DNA TGTGCCATCAGTATGGACAGGGAGCAGTTCTTC.